The text below deals with one TCR beta chain. The target antigen is unknown. The PCR had 60 Vbeta and 13 Jbeta primers. Here immunoSEQ multiplex PCR was the method, and the copy in TCRdb shows in-frame clones only, minus some. The listing records tens of thousands of clones. The data were taken from a study of cytomegalovirus exposure and HLA in healthy donors. On the study more broadly: Roughly 180 million T cells yielded around 120 million unique TCR beta sequences in earlier analysis.

Per germline, CDR1 MNHNS and CDR2 SASEGT. The CDR3 totals 15 residues. The V gene lost 0 bases and the J gene lost 8 bases, with 14 bases spanning the gap. Study-wide results and caveats: The study recorded 150 to 200 TCR beta chains that were cytomegalovirus-associated. Reports indicate that TCR beta sequences accurately predicted the HLA-A and HLA-B alleles of most subjects.

The sequencing sample was made of PBMCs. The sequence was obtained from a human donor in good health. This chain uses TRBV6-1 with TRBJ2-1; perhaps TRBD1 as D (5 bases). The CDR3 DNA is TGTGCCAGCAGTGAAGCCCAGGGCCGGTCCCATGAGCAGTTCTTC. Encoded protein: CASSEAQGRSHEQFF.